The next 20 T cell receptor beta chains were all read from a single sample in a study of cytomegalovirus exposure and HLA in healthy donors. Both 60 Vbeta primers and 13 Jbeta primers went into the PCR. This table comes from immunoSEQ multiplex PCR, and its TCRdb copy is limited to in-frame clones, with some not included. The profile shows 170,000 or so clones, about 80% of them singletons. Sequencing used PBMCs. The receptors here all came from a man in his 60s in good health and CMV-seronegative.

The rearrangement joins TRBV27 to TRBJ1-2; TRBD1 matches at 11 bases. CDR3 size: 14 residues. Unmatched junction bases numbered 4, after V lost 6 bases and J lost 4 bases. CDR1 is MNHEY and CDR2 is SMNVEV in the germline V gene (reference sequence). The CDR3 DNA is TGTGCCAGCAGGGGGACAGGGGGAAGCTATGGCTACACCTTC. This gives the protein CASRGTGGSYGYTF.

The rearrangement links TRBV15 to TRBJ1-1; no firm D call. The CDR3 covers 15 residues. V was clipped by 0 bases and J by 5 bases, with 13 bases between them. Germline assignment: CDR1 LNHNV and CDR2 YYDKDF (reference sequence). CDR3 DNA: TGTGCCACCAGCAGAGATGAGGTCCGGAATACTGAAGCTTTCTTT. Its translation: CATSRDEVRNTEAFF.

The V gene is TRBV4-2, the J gene TRBJ2-3, with 10 bases matching TRBD2. The germline V gene has CDR1 LGHNA and CDR2 YNFKEQ. This CDR3 is built from 18 residues. V lost 2 bases to trimming and J lost 0 bases; unmatched junction nucleotides: 8. The CDR3 DNA sequence: TGTGCCAGCAGCCAACTACTCCCTAGCGGGGGAAGCACAGATACGCAGTATTTT. As protein: CASSQLLPSGGSTDTQYF.

V is TRBV21-1 and J is TRBJ2-2; the D call TRBD1 from the table was never checked on the DNA. TRBV21-1 is classified as a pseudogene. The CDR3 totals 17 residues. CDR3 coding DNA: TGTGCCAGCAGCAAAGCGGCTTTATCAGGGGACACCGGGGAGCTGTTTTTT. As protein: CASSKAALSGDTGELFF.

The V and J genes are TRBV27 and TRBJ2-7; 7 bases map to TRBD1. With V trimmed by 2 bases and J by 5 bases, 3 bases remained unmatched. CDR3 size: 13 residues. Germline values: CDR1 MNHEY, CDR2 SMNVEV (reference sequence). DNA of the CDR3: TGTGCCAGCAGTTTAAGGGGACAGAACGAGCAGTACTTC. This translates into CASSLRGQNEQYF.

The chain links TRBV19 to TRBJ1-6; D perhaps matches TRBD1 (6 bases). V gave up 6 bases and J gave up 5 bases, with 11 bases separating them. Germline V lookup: CDR1 LNHDA, CDR2 SQIVND (reference sequence). The CDR3 consists of 14 residues. As DNA, the CDR3 is TGTGCCAGTAGCCTCCAGGGGAATAATTCACCCCTCCACTTT. This encodes CASSLQGNNSPLHF.

This chain uses TRBV5-1 with TRBJ2-5; D gene uncertain. Germline CDR1 is SGHRS and CDR2 is YFSETQ. This CDR3 has 12 amino acids. Deletions cut 0 bases from V and 5 bases from J, with 5 bases between. The CDR3 DNA reads TGCGCCAGCAGCTTGGTTATGGAGACCCAGTACTTC. This sequence encodes CASSLVMETQYF.

The V call is TRBV11-1, the J call TRBJ2-7; 8 bases are shared with TRBD1. Germline V CDR1 and CDR2: SGHAT, FQDESV (reference sequence). V dropped 1 base and J dropped 2; count of bases not matched to a gene: 13. This CDR3 has 18 residues. CDR3 DNA: TGTGCCAGCAGCTTAGGGTGGTCGCCAGGGGGCGCGACCTACGAGCAGTACTTC. This codes for CASSLGWSPGGATYEQYF.

J is TRBJ1-1 and V is TRBV15; D gene ambiguous. The CDR3 loop spans 17 amino acids. Germline CDR1 reads LNHNV; CDR2 reads YYDKDF (reference sequence). Trimming left V 3 bases short and J 0 bases short, with 17 bases between. The CDR3 coding sequence is TGTGCCACCAGCAGGCAAGTGGGAGGGTTCATGAACACTGAAGCTTTCTTT. This codes for CATSRQVGGFMNTEAFF.

The J gene is TRBJ1-2, the V gene TRBV10-3; D is undetermined. Trimming pared 6 bases from V and 0 bases from J, leaving 14 bases between. Germline V gene data show CDR1 as ENHRY and CDR2 as SYGVKD. The CDR3 spans 15 residues. The CDR3 reads CAISEERQSNYGYTF. DNA of the CDR3: TGTGCCATCAGCGAAGAAAGACAATCTAACTATGGCTACACCTTC.

This chain links TRBV7-9 with TRBJ2-5, with D perhaps matching TRBD1 (5 bases). CDR1 and CDR2 (germline): SEHNR, FQNEAQ (reference sequence). Trimming removed 6 bases from V and 5 bases from J, with 22 bases in between. CDR3 length: 16 amino acids. The CDR3 loop reads CASRSWQGGLLETQYF. Here the CDR3 DNA reads TGTGCCAGCAGGAGTTGGCAGGGCGGTTTATTGGAGACCCAGTACTTC.

The chain combines TRBV5-1 with TRBJ1-1; 7 bases fit TRBD1. The ends lost 3 bases at V and 3 bases at J; junction bases unmatched: 5. The germline V gene has CDR1 SGHRS and CDR2 YFSETQ. The CDR3 has 14 residues. CDR3 loop: CASSSDRVYTEAFF. CDR3 nucleotides: TGCGCCAGCAGCTCAGACAGGGTTTACACTGAAGCTTTCTTT.

The gene calls are TRBV19 and TRBJ1-1; no firm D call. Trimming stripped 3 bases from V and 1 base from J, with 9 bases between. Germline assignment: CDR1 LNHDA and CDR2 SQIVND (reference sequence). The CDR3 sequence is 14 residues long. CDR3 DNA: TGTGCCAGTAGTATTAACTTTGGGAACACTGAAGCTTTCTTT. It codes for CASSINFGNTEAFF.

The chain uses TRBV6-5 and TRBJ2-3, with 11 bases identical to TRBD2. The CDR3 is 15 amino acids. CDR1 and CDR2 from the germline V gene are MNHEY and SVGAGI. The trim removed 5 bases at V and 3 bases at J, leaving 4 bases unmatched. CDR3 amino acids: CASSTSGGGTDTQYF. In DNA form, the CDR3 reads TGTGCCAGCAGTACTAGCGGGGGTGGGACAGATACGCAGTATTTT.

The chain combines TRBV25-1 with TRBJ1-4; D possibly corresponds to TRBD1 (6 bases). Germline assignment: CDR1 MGHDK and CDR2 SYGVNS. Between the trimmed V and J ends, which lost 1 base and 6 bases, there was a span of 9 bases. This CDR3 has 14 amino acids. In DNA form, the CDR3 reads TGTGCCAGCAGTGAATGGCAGGGGTATGAAAAACTGTTTTTT. Amino acid sequence: CASSEWQGYEKLFF.

This clone was observed once. The CDR3 DNA reads TGTGCCAGCAGTTACTCGACAGCCGGCCAGGGATCTGAAGCTTTCTTT. Translated, it gives CASSYSTAGQGSEAFF. The chain employs TRBV6-5 and TRBJ1-1; TRBD1 might be the D (5 bases). Germline values: CDR1 MNHEY, CDR2 SVGAGI. V lost 0 bases to trimming and J lost 6 bases, with 17 bases between them. This CDR3 is 16 amino acids long.

The CDR3 spells CASSRATSGIAEQFF. The CDR3 coding sequence is TGCGCCAGCAGCCGGGCAACTAGCGGGATCGCTGAGCAGTTCTTC. The gene calls are TRBV5-1 and TRBJ2-1; 10 nucleotides agree with TRBD2. Germline V gene lookup returns CDR1 SGHRS and CDR2 YFSETQ. This CDR3 region has 15 residues. J gave up 9 bases and V 4 bases, and 10 bases lay outside the gene matches. Full variable domain (rest looked up from reference TRBV5-1 and TRBJ2-1): KAGVTQTPRYLIKTRGQQVTLSCSPISGHRSVSWYQQTPGQGLQFLFEYFSETQRNKGNFPGRFSGRQFSNSRSEMNVSTLELGDSALYLCASSRATSGIAEQFFGPGTRLTVL.

This chain uses TRBV2 with TRBJ2-1; 7 bases fit TRBD2. The CDR3 is made up of 13 amino acids. With V trimmed by 6 bases and J by 8 bases, 7 bases remained unmatched. Germline V CDR1 and CDR2: SNHLY, FYNNEI. The DNA for the CDR3 is TGTGCCAGCAGCAGGGAGGGCCCCGATGAGCAGTTCTTC. This sequence encodes CASSREGPDEQFF.

The chain employs TRBV7-9 and TRBJ1-2; 12 bases align to TRBD1. The J segment lost 8 bases and the V segment lost 4 bases, leaving 5 bases of the junction unmatched. Germline V gives CDR1 SEHNR, CDR2 FQNEAQ (reference sequence). There are 14 residues in the CDR3. In nucleotides, the CDR3 is TGTGCCAGCAGCTGGGCCGGGACAGGGGGCGGCTACACCTTC. This gives the protein CASSWAGTGGGYTF.

The CDR3 region is CASSPPALELFF. In DNA form, the CDR3 reads TGTGCCAGCAGTCCACCCGCCCTAGAGCTGTTTTTT. This chain links TRBV28 with TRBJ2-2; D is undetermined. Germline lookup yields CDR1 MDHEN and CDR2 SYDVKM. V shed 5 bases and J shed 11 bases, with 12 bases lying between them. The length of the CDR3 is 12 residues.